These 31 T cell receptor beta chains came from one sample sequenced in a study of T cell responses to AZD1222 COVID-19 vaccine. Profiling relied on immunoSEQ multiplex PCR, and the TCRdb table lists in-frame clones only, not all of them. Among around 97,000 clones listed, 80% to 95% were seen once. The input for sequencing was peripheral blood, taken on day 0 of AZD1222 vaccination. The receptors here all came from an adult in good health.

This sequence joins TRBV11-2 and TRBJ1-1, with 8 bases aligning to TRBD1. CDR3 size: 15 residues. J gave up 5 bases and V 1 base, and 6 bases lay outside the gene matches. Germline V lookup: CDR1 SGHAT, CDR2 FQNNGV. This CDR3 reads CASSLAGTGPTEAFF. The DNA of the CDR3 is TGTGCCAGCAGCTTAGCCGGGACAGGCCCTACTGAAGCTTTCTTT.

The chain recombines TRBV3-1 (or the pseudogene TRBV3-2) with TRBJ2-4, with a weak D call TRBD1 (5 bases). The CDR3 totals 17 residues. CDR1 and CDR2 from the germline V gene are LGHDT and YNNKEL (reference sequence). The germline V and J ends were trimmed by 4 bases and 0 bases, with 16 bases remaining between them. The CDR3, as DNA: TGTGCCAGCAGCCCGGCGGTGGACACGGGAGCCAAAAACATTCAGTACTTC. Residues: CASSPAVDTGAKNIQYF.

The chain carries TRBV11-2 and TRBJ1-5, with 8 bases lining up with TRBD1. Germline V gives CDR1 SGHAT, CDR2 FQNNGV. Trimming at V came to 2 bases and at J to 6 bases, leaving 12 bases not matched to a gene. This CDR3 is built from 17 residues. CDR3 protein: CASSLLLRTGKGQPQHF. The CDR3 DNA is TGTGCCAGCAGCTTATTGCTGCGGACAGGGAAAGGTCAGCCCCAGCATTTT.

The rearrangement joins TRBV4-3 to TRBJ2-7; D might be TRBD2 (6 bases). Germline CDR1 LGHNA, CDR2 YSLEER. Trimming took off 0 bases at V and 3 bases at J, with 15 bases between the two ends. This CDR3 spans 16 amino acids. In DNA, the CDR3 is TGCGCCAGCAGCCAAGAATATAGCGGAGGGTACTACGAGCAGTACTTC. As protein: CASSQEYSGGYYEQYF.

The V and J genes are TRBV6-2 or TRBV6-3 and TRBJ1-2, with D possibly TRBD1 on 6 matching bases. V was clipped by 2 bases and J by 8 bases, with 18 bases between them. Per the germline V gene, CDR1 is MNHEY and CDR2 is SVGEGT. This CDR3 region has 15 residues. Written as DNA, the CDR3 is TGTGCCAGCAGTTACCCCAACCGCAGGGGACAAGGCTACACCTTC. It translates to CASSYPNRRGQGYTF.

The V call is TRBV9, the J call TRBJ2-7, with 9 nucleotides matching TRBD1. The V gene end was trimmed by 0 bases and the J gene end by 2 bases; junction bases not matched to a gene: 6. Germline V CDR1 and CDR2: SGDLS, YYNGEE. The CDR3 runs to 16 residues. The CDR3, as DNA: TGTGCCAGCAGCGTAGCGCCGGGACAGGGCACCTACGAGCAGTACTTC. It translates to CASSVAPGQGTYEQYF.

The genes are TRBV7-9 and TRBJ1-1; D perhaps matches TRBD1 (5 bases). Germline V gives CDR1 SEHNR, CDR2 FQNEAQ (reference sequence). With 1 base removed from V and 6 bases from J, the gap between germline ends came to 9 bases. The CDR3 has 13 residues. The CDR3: CASSLEGAPEAFF. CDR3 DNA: TGTGCCAGCAGCTTAGAAGGGGCCCCTGAAGCTTTCTTT. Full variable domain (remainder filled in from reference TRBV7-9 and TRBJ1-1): DTGVSQNPRHKITKRGQNVTFRCDPISEHNRLYWYRQTLGQGPEFLTYFQNEAQLEKSRLLSDRFSAERPKGSFSTLEIQRTEQGDSAMYLCASSLEGAPEAFFGQGTRLTVV.

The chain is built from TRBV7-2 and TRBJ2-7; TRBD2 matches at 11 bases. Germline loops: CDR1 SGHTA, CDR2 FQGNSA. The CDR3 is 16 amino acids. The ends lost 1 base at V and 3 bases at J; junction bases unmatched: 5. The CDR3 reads CASSLVAGTSGYEQYF. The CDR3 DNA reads TGTGCCAGCAGCTTAGTTGCCGGGACTAGCGGCTACGAGCAGTACTTC.

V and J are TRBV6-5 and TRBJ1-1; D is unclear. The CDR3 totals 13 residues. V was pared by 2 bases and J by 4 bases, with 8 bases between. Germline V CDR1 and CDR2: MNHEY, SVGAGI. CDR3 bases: TGTGCCAGCAGTTACGGCCTGAGCACTGAAGCTTTCTTT. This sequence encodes CASSYGLSTEAFF.

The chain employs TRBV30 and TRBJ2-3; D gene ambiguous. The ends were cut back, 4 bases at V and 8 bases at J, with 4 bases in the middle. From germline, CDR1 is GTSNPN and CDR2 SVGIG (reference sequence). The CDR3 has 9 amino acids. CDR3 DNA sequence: TGTGCCTGGATTAGTACGCAGTATTTT. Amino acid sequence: CAWISTQYF.

In DNA, the CDR3 is TGCGCCAGCCACCCCGACCGCCTTATCGGGAATGAGCAGTTCTTC. The encoded protein is CASHPDRLIGNEQFF. The chain couples TRBV5-1 to TRBJ2-1; D uncertain. V lost 7 bases and J lost 7, with 21 bases in between. This CDR3 comprises 15 residues. Germline CDR1 SGHRS, CDR2 YFSETQ. Using reference TRBV5-1 and TRBJ2-1 for the parts outside the CDR3, the full variable domain is KAGVTQTPRYLIKTRGQQVTLSCSPISGHRSVSWYQQTPGQGLQFLFEYFSETQRNKGNFPGRFSGRQFSNSRSEMNVSTLELGDSALYLCASHPDRLIGNEQFFGPGTRLTVL.

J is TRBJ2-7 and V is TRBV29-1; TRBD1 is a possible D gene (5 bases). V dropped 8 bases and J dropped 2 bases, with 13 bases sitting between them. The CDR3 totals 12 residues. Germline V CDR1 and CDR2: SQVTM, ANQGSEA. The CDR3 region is CSTLTGPYEQYF. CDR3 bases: TGCAGCACCCTTACAGGCCCCTACGAGCAGTACTTC.

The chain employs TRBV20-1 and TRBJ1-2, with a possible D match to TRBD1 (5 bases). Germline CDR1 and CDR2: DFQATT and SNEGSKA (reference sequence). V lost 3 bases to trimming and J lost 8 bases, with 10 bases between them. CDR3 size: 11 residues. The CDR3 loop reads CSASDNRGYTF. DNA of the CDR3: TGCAGTGCTAGTGACAACAGGGGCTACACCTTC.

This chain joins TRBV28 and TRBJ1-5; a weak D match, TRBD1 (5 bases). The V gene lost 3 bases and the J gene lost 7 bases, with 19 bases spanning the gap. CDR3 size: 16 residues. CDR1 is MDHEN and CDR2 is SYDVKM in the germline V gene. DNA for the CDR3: TGTGCCAGCAGTTTTGCGGGGACGGGTATAGGGCAGCCCCAGCATTTT. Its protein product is CASSFAGTGIGQPQHF.

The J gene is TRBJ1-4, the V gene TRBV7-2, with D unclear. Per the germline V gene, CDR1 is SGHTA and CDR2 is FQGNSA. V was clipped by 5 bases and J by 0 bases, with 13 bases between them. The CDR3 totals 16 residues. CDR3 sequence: CASSALGHATNEKLFF. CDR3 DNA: TGTGCCAGCAGCGCTTTAGGGCATGCAACTAATGAAAAACTGTTTTTT.

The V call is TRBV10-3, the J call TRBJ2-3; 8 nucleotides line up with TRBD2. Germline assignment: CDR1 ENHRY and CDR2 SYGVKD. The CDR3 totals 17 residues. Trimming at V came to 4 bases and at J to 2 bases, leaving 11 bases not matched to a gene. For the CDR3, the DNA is TGTGCCATCAGTGTAAAAGGACGGGGGGGCACCACAGATACGCAGTATTTT. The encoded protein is CAISVKGRGGTTDTQYF.

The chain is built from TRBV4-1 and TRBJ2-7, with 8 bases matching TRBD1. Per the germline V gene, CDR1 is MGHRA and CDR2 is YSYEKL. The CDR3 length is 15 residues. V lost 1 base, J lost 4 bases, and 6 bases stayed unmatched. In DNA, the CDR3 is TGCGCCAGCAGCCAAGGACAGGACAGGGTGTACGAGCAGTACTTC. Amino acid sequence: CASSQGQDRVYEQYF.

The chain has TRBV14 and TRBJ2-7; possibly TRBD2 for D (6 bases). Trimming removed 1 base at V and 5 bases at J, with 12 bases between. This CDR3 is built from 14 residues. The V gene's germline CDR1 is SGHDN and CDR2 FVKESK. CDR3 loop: CASSQGLVIHEQYF. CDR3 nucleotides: TGTGCCAGCAGCCAAGGACTAGTGATCCACGAGCAGTACTTC.

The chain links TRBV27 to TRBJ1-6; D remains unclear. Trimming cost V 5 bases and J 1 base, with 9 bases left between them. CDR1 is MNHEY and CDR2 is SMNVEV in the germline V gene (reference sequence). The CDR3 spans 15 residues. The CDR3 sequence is CASSPPFSYNSPLHF. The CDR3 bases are TGTGCCAGCAGTCCCCCCTTTTCCTATAATTCACCCCTCCACTTT.

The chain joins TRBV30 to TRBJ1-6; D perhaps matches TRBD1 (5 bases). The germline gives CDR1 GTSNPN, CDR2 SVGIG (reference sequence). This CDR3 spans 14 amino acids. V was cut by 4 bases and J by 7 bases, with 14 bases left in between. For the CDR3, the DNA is TGTGCCTGGAACCCGGGGCGGTTGAATTCACCCCTCCACTTT. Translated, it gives CAWNPGRLNSPLHF.

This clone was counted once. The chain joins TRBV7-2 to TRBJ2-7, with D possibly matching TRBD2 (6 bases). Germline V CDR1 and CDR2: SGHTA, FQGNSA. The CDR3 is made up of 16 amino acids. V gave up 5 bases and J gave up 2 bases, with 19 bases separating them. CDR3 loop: CASSLHGTLQTYEQYF. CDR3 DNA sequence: TGTGCCAGCAGCCTGCACGGGACTCTACAAACCTACGAGCAGTACTTC.

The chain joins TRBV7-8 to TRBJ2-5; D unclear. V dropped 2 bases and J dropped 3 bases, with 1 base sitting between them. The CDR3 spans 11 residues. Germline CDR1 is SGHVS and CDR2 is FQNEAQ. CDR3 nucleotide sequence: TGTGCCAGCAGCTTAAAAGAGACCCAGTACTTC. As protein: CASSLKETQYF.

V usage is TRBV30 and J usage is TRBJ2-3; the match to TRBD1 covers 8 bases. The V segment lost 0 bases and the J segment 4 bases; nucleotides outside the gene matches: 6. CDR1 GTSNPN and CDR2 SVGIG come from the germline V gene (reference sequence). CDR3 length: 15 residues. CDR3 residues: CAWSVKGQGSDTQYF. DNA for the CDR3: TGTGCCTGGAGTGTTAAAGGACAGGGTTCAGATACGCAGTATTTT.

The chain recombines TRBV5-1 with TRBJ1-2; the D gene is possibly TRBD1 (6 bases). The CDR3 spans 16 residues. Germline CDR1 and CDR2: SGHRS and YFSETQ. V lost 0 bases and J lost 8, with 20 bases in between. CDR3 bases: TGCGCCAGCAGCTTGGCCCCGACAGGAATCACTGGAGGCTACACCTTC. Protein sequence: CASSLAPTGITGGYTF.

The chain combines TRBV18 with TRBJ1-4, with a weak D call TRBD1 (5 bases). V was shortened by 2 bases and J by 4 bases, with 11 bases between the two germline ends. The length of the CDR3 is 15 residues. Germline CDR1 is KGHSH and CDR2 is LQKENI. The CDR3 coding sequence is TGTGCCAGCTCACCAAGGGGCAGTCTTAATGAAAAACTGTTTTTT. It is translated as CASSPRGSLNEKLFF.

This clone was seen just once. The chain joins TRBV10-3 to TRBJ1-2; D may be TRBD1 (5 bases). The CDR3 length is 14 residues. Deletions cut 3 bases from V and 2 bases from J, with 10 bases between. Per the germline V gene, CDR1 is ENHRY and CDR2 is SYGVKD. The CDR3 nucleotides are TGTGCCATCAGTGAAGGGACCCAGAACTATGGCTACACCTTC. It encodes CAISEGTQNYGYTF.

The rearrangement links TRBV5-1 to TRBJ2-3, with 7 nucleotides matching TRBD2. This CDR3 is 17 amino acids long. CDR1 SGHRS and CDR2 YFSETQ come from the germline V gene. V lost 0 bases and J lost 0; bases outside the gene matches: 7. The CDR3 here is CASSLAGDYLSTDTQYF. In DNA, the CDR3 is TGCGCCAGCAGCTTGGCTGGGGACTACCTTAGCACAGATACGCAGTATTTT. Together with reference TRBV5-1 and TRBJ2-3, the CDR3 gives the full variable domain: KAGVTQTPRYLIKTRGQQVTLSCSPISGHRSVSWYQQTPGQGLQFLFEYFSETQRNKGNFPGRFSGRQFSNSRSEMNVSTLELGDSALYLCASSLAGDYLSTDTQYFGPGTRLTVL.

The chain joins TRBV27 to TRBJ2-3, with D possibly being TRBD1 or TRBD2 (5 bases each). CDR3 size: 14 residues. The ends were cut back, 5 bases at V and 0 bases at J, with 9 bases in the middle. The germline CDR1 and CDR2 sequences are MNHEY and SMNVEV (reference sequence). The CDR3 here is CASSLRDSTDTQYF. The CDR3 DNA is TGTGCCAGCAGTCTCCGGGACAGCACAGATACGCAGTATTTT.

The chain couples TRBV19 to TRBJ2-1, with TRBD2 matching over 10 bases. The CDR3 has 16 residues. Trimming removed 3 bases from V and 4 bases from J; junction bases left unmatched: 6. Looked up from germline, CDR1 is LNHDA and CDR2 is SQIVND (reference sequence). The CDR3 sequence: CASSIPAAGGYNEQFF. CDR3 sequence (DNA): TGTGCCAGTAGTATCCCGGCAGCGGGGGGGTACAATGAGCAGTTCTTC.

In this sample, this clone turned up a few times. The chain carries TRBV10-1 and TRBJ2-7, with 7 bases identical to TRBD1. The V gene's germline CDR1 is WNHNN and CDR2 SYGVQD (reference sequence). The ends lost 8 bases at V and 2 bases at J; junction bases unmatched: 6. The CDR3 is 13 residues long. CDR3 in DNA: TGCGCCAGCGGACGGGACAGAGCCTACGAGCAGTACTTC. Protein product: CASGRDRAYEQYF.

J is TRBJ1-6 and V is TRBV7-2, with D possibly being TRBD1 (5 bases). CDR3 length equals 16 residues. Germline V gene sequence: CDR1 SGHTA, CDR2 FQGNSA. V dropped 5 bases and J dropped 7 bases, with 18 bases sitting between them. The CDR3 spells CASSASGRGSNSPLHF. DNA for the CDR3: TGTGCCAGCAGCGCTTCAGGACGGGGCTCAAATTCACCCCTCCACTTT.